Shown below are 2 T cell receptor beta chains from a single sample sequenced in a study of CD8 T cells in Susac syndrome. cDNA came from about 0.51 to 1 ug RNA primed by random hexamers. One entry per CDR3 protein, called by TCRdb with MiXCR from the immunoSEQ multiplex PCR reads. The repertoire holds approximately 120,000 distinct CDR3 sequences, 96% seen once, with roughly 0.096% in the top ten. Sequences were obtained from CD4+ T cells from PBMCs. Source of these receptors: a human donor in good health.

In this sample, this clonotype turned up once. This chain uses TRBV29-1 with TRBJ2-4; tentatively, D is TRBD1 (6 bases). The CDR3 is 13 residues long. The germline V gene has CDR1 SQVTM and CDR2 ANQGSEA. V lost 4 bases to trimming and J lost 6 bases, with 13 bases between them. This CDR3 reads CSVAQGKGNIQYF. Here the CDR3 DNA reads TGCAGCGTTGCACAGGGCAAGGGAAACATTCAGTACTTC.

This clonotype was observed once. The chain combines TRBV6-6 with TRBJ2-2; D possibly uses TRBD1 or TRBD2 (5 bases each). V was clipped by 7 bases and J by 5 bases, with 14 bases between them. Germline CDR1 MNHNY, CDR2 SVGAGI (reference sequence). This CDR3 is 14 amino acids long. CDR3 bases: TGTGCCAGCAATCGAAGGGGAGATACCGGGGAGCTGTTTTTT. Residues: CASNRRGDTGELFF.